This T cell receptor beta chain was captured in a study of cytomegalovirus exposure and HLA in healthy donors. 13 Jbeta primers and 60 Vbeta primers were used for the PCR. Data came from immunoSEQ multiplex PCR; TCRdb stores just in-frame clones and leaves some out. Among about 170,000 clones listed, 70% to 90% were seen once. The specimen sequenced was PBMCs. The receptor's source is a man aged 18 to 30 in good health and CMV-seropositive.

The DNA of the CDR3 is TGTGCCAGCAGCTTGGGGGGCAGCTATGGCTACACCTTC. Its protein is CASSLGGSYGYTF. The chain joins TRBV5-4 to TRBJ1-2; D possibly corresponds to TRBD1 (5 bases). Germline V gives CDR1 SGHNT, CDR2 YYREEE (reference sequence). The CDR3 is 13 amino acids. V was pared by 0 bases and J by 4 bases, with 7 bases between.